These T cell receptor beta chains were read from a single sample in a study of blood T cell repertoires in COVID-19. The data were produced by immunoSEQ multiplex PCR, yet TCRdb's version contains in-frame clones alone and is incomplete. The sample records roughly 380,000 clones, roughly 90% being singletons. The sample taken for sequencing was PBMCs or T cells enriched from blood (not recorded which). The receptor source for this set is a woman in her 30s who had been exposed to COVID-19. Both conserved end residues are part of each CDR3. The D gene is left open where the match is weak. Rows give clone size only sometimes, using once, few, many, or a class for an expanded clone.

size,D,V,J,DNA,CDR3
.,TRBD1,TRBV24-1,TRBJ1-4,TGTGCCACCAGTGACAGGACAGGGGCAGGTGAAAAACTGTTTTTT,CATSDRTGAGEKLFF
.,TRBD1,TRBV7-9,TRBJ2-3,TGTGCCAGCAGCTTGACAGGGGACACAGATACGCAGTATTTT,CASSLTGDTDTQYF
few,.,TRBV5-1,TRBJ2-2,TGCGCCAGCAGCTCCCGGACAGAGGGCACCGGGGAGCTGTTTTTT,CASSSRTEGTGELFF
.,.,TRBV15,TRBJ1-6,TGTGCCACCAGCAAAGGCCGGGGGTCAGGTGATTCACCCCTCCACTTT,CATSKGRGSGDSPLHF
once,TRBD2,TRBV7-9,TRBJ2-5,TGTGCCAGCAGCAGAGCGGGAGGGCCCCCGTACTTC,CASSRAGGPPYF
.,.,TRBV21-1,TRBJ1-4,TGTGCCAGCAGCAAAGCGGGGACTACCCATGAAAAACTGTTTTTT,CASSKAGTTHEKLFF
.,.,TRBV29-1,TRBJ1-2,TGCAGCGTTGTGGCGGGAAACTATGGCTACACCTTC,CSVVAGNYGYTF
.,TRBD2,TRBV27,TRBJ2-7,TGTGCCAGCAGTTTAGGGCCGGGACTAGCGGGAAAAGAGCAGTACTTC,CASSLGPGLAGKEQYF
.,.,TRBV3-1/TRBV3-2,TRBJ2-3,TGTGCCAGCAGCCAAGGGGCAGACACAGATACGCAGTATTTT,CASSQGADTDTQYF
few,.,TRBV28,TRBJ2-2,TGTGCCAGCAGTTCCGTAGGGGGTCGGACTTTCACGAACACCGGGGAGCTGTTTTTT,CASSSVGGRTFTNTGELFF
.,TRBD1,TRBV5-1,TRBJ2-1,TGCGCCAGCAGCTTCAGGGGGCAGGTCTACAATGAGCAGTTCTTC,CASSFRGQVYNEQFF
.,.,TRBV6-5,TRBJ1-1,TGTGCCAGCAGTTACGGGGGGGAAACTGAAGCTTTCTTT,CASSYGGETEAFF
.,TRBD2,TRBV5-5,TRBJ2-1,TGTGCCAGCAGCTTGCGACAAGTGGTACTAGCGGGAGGCAATGAGCAGTTCTTC,CASSLRQVVLAGGNEQFF
.,.,TRBV10-2,TRBJ1-3,TGCGCCAGCAGTGAGTCGCAGGGCCTAGGCTCTGGAAACACCATATATTTT,CASSESQGLGSGNTIYF
once,.,TRBV30,TRBJ1-2,TGTGCCTGGAGTTCCGGCGGCCCCGACTACACCTTC,CAWSSGGPDYTF
.,.,TRBV29-1,TRBJ2-7,TGCAGCGCCGAGGGGACTCGAAAGGATTACTACGAGCAGTACTTC,CSAEGTRKDYYEQYF
.,.,TRBV5-1,TRBJ1-2,TGCGCCAGCAGCACACAGGGAGACTATGGCTACACCTTC,CASSTQGDYGYTF